This passage covers 21 T cell receptor beta chains from one sample sequenced in a study of OX40 agonist ivuxolimab in advanced cancers. Using immunoSEQ multiplex PCR, the repertoire was profiled, and TCRdb retains in-frame clones only, with some absent. Among about 35,000 clones listed, 70% to 85% were seen once. Sequenced here: CD4+ or CD8+ T cells sorted from blood, sampled in a trial of the OX40 agonist ivuxolimab. These receptors were obtained from an adult with an advanced solid tumor such as melanoma, head and neck, liver or kidney cancer.

The CDR3 region is CANRGFSSTDTQYF. The CDR3, as DNA: TGTGCCAACCGGGGGTTTTCTAGCACAGATACGCAGTATTTT. This chain joins TRBV2 and TRBJ2-3; a weak D match, TRBD2 (6 bases). V was trimmed by 10 bases and J by 0 bases, leaving 14 bases between them. This CDR3 has 14 amino acids. Germline values: CDR1 SNHLY, CDR2 FYNNEI.

The chain joins TRBV5-4 to TRBJ1-1; a possible D gene is TRBD1 (5 bases). Germline V gives CDR1 SGHNT, CDR2 YYREEE (reference sequence). Trimming took 1 base from V and 8 from J, leaving 9 bases between them. The CDR3 is 12 amino acids. The CDR3 loop is CASSLSGLEAFF. CDR3 DNA: TGTGCCAGCAGCTTGTCGGGGCTGGAAGCTTTCTTT.

The genes are TRBV25-1 and TRBJ1-3; the D is unclear. Germline V CDR1 and CDR2: MGHDK, SYGVNS. This CDR3 contains 14 residues. V was trimmed by 8 bases and J by 0 bases, leaving 11 bases between them. CDR3 amino acids: CASEEGNSGNTIYF. The CDR3 DNA reads as TGTGCCAGCGAGGAGGGAAACTCTGGAAACACCATATATTTT.

The chain employs TRBV2 and TRBJ2-1; D might be TRBD2 (6 bases). Trimming took off 6 bases at V and 4 bases at J, with 13 bases between the two ends. The CDR3 runs to 14 residues. CDR1 is SNHLY and CDR2 is FYNNEI in the germline V gene. CDR3: CASSALARYNEQFF. The CDR3 region has the DNA TGTGCCAGCAGCGCTCTAGCGAGGTACAATGAGCAGTTCTTC.

The V gene is TRBV29-1, the J gene TRBJ1-2; D not resolved. Germline V lookup: CDR1 SQVTM, CDR2 ANQGSEA. V was clipped by 5 bases and J by 3 bases, with 4 bases between them. The CDR3 totals 10 residues. The CDR3 is CSVSDYGYTF. The CDR3 nucleotides are TGCAGCGTTTCGGACTATGGCTACACCTTC.

The chain couples TRBV7-9 to TRBJ2-1; tentative D call: TRBD2 (6 bases). Deletions cut 8 bases from V and 4 bases from J, with 12 bases between. The germline V gene has CDR1 SEHNR and CDR2 FQNEAQ (reference sequence). This CDR3 has 13 amino acids. The CDR3 DNA is TGTGCCAGCCTCCGGGACTCTTACAATGAGCAGTTCTTC. It codes for CASLRDSYNEQFF.

This clone was seen once. This sequence joins TRBV4-1 and TRBJ1-2; 8 bases agree with TRBD1. V shed 0 bases, J shed 4 bases, and the junction held 4 bases outside the gene matches. CDR3 size: 15 residues. Germline CDR1 and CDR2: MGHRA and YSYEKL. The CDR3 loop reads CASSQEVGTGYGYTF. CDR3 DNA sequence: TGCGCCAGCAGCCAAGAGGTTGGGACAGGCTATGGCTACACCTTC.

This chain joins TRBV30 and TRBJ2-3, with D hard to call. The CDR3 is 13 residues long. Germline assignment: CDR1 GTSNPN and CDR2 SVGIG (reference sequence). V was trimmed by 5 bases and J by 8 bases, leaving 17 bases between them. The chain's CDR3 is CAWSFGSHGTQYF. The CDR3 nucleotides read TGTGCCTGGTCCTTCGGATCGCACGGTACGCAGTATTTT.

V is TRBV4-2 and J is TRBJ1-1; D gene uncertain. This CDR3 contains 13 residues. Germline CDR1 reads LGHNA; CDR2 reads YNFKEQ. The germline V and J ends were trimmed by 5 bases and 0 bases, with 7 bases remaining between them. CDR3 region: CASSETLNTEAFF. The CDR3 DNA sequence: TGTGCCAGCAGCGAAACTCTGAACACTGAAGCTTTCTTT.

The V call is TRBV5-1, the J call TRBJ2-7, with D unclear. Trimming removed 1 base from V and 4 bases from J, with 9 bases in between. Germline assignment: CDR1 SGHRS and CDR2 YFSETQ. The CDR3 length is 13 residues. The CDR3 is CASSLNQVYEQYF. CDR3 sequence (DNA): TGCGCCAGCAGCTTGAATCAAGTATACGAGCAGTACTTC. The full variable domain, with the rest looked up from reference TRBV5-1 and TRBJ2-7, is KAGVTQTPRYLIKTRGQQVTLSCSPISGHRSVSWYQQTPGQGLQFLFEYFSETQRNKGNFPGRFSGRQFSNSRSEMNVSTLELGDSALYLCASSLNQVYEQYFGPGTRLTVT.

The chain links TRBV4-2 to TRBJ1-1; no clear D gene. V was shortened by 0 bases and J by 9 bases, with 11 bases between the two germline ends. The CDR3 has 13 residues. From germline, CDR1 is LGHNA and CDR2 YNFKEQ. This chain's CDR3 is CASSQDNGDKAFF. The CDR3 DNA reads TGTGCCAGCAGCCAAGATAATGGGGATAAAGCTTTCTTT.

The rearrangement joins TRBV18 to TRBJ2-7; possibly TRBD1 or TRBD2 for D (6 bases each). Germline assignment: CDR1 KGHSH and CDR2 LQKENI. The length of the CDR3 is 13 residues. V was clipped by 2 bases and J by 7 bases, with 12 bases between them. The CDR3 sequence: CASSPGGDTEQYF. CDR3 in DNA: TGTGCCAGCTCACCAGGAGGGGACACGGAGCAGTACTTC.

This clone was counted between two and nine times. This chain joins TRBV20-1 and TRBJ2-1; D not certain. The germline V gene encodes CDR1 DFQATT and CDR2 SNEGSKA (reference sequence). Between the trimmed V and J ends, which lost 6 bases and 10 bases, there was a span of 13 bases. The CDR3 loop spans 11 amino acids. DNA for the CDR3: TGCAGTGCCAGGCCACCTCGCGAGCAGTTCTTC. Amino acids: CSARPPREQFF.

This clone came up a few times. The V gene is TRBV6-4, the J gene TRBJ2-1, with D uncertain. V was clipped by 4 bases and J by 5 bases, with 9 bases between them. CDR3 length: 13 residues. Germline CDR1 MRHNA, CDR2 SNTAGT. In DNA, the CDR3 is TGTGCCAGCAGTGGGGCTGACAACAATGAGCAGTTCTTC. This translates into CASSGADNNEQFF.

The chain uses TRBV7-8 and TRBJ2-5, with 7 bases fitting TRBD2. Looked up from germline, CDR1 is SGHVS and CDR2 is FQNEAQ. CDR3 length equals 17 residues. V gave up 3 bases and J gave up 5 bases; unmatched junction bases: 15. This CDR3 is CASSLVLARNPGETQYF. As DNA, the CDR3 is TGTGCCAGCAGCTTGGTACTAGCGCGTAACCCGGGGGAGACCCAGTACTTC.

The chain employs TRBV4-1 and TRBJ1-6, with D perhaps TRBD1 (5 bases). In germline, CDR1 is MGHRA, CDR2 YSYEKL. V dropped 0 bases and J dropped 10 bases, with 13 bases sitting between them. The CDR3 is made up of 15 amino acids. The CDR3 DNA is TGCGCCAGCAGCCAAGACGGGACCGAAGGATCACCCCTCCACTTT. This translates into CASSQDGTEGSPLHF.

The chain joins TRBV6-5 to TRBJ2-3; tentatively, D is TRBD1 (6 bases). The CDR3 runs to 16 residues. V lost 2 bases to trimming and J lost 3 bases, with 15 bases between them. The V gene's germline CDR1 is MNHEY and CDR2 SVGAGI. This CDR3 is CASSYQPPRGTDTQYF. Here the CDR3 DNA reads TGTGCCAGCAGTTACCAACCTCCCAGGGGAACAGATACGCAGTATTTT.

V and J are TRBV4-1 and TRBJ1-1, with D possibly matching TRBD1 (5 bases). Trimming removed 2 bases from V and 0 bases from J, with 10 bases in between. Germline V lookup: CDR1 MGHRA, CDR2 YSYEKL. This CDR3 contains 15 residues. The CDR3 loop reads CASSQPGTLNTEAFF. DNA of the CDR3: TGCGCCAGCAGCCAACCCGGGACTCTGAACACTGAAGCTTTCTTT.

The gene calls are TRBV7-2 and TRBJ1-1; 8 bases are shared with TRBD1. Germline V gene lookup returns CDR1 SGHTA and CDR2 FQGNSA. The CDR3 length is 14 residues. V shed 3 bases and J 5 bases; nucleotides not matched to a gene: 5. CDR3 in amino acids: CASSFGTGGTEAFF. CDR3 sequence (DNA): TGTGCCAGCAGCTTCGGGACAGGTGGGACTGAAGCTTTCTTT.

The V gene is TRBV30, the J gene TRBJ2-7; 10 bases are shared with TRBD1. Germline V gene lookup returns CDR1 GTSNPN and CDR2 SVGIG (reference sequence). Germline trimming cut 0 bases from V and 2 bases from J; bases unmatched to any gene: 4. The CDR3 loop spans 15 amino acids. The CDR3 DNA follows: TGTGCCTGGAGTGTATTGGGGACAGGGGCCTACGAGCAGTACTTC. This gives the protein CAWSVLGTGAYEQYF.

The V call is TRBV9, the J call TRBJ2-1; D is tentatively TRBD1 or TRBD2 (6 bases each). The CDR3 has 14 amino acids. Per the germline V gene, CDR1 is SGDLS and CDR2 is YYNGEE. Trimming shortened V by 0 bases and J by 6 bases, and 10 bases separated the two germline ends. The CDR3 is CASSVGGAGNEQFF. CDR3 coding DNA: TGTGCCAGCAGCGTAGGGGGGGCCGGCAATGAGCAGTTCTTC. The whole variable domain, filled in from reference TRBV9 and TRBJ2-1, reads DSGVTQTPKHLITATGQRVTLRCSPRSGDLSVYWYQQSLDQGLQFLIQYYNGEERAKGNILERFSAQQFPDLHSELNLSSLELGDSALYFCASSVGGAGNEQFFGPGTRLTVL.